This TCR beta chain came from a study of blood T cells in healthy people across ages (dated by TCRdb to the mid-2010s). With respect to the entire study: In model experiments, template switching captured about one uniquely barcoded TCR beta cDNA molecule for every two T cells. Using deep sequencing normalized with unique cDNA molecular identifiers, the study measured how TCR beta repertoire diversity changes with age. The donors were split into four age groups: young (average about 16 years), middle-aged (roughly 42), aged (roughly 65) and long-lived (roughly 86). Using the same blood draw, the study looked at two additional independent replicas of 1 million unique cDNA reads for two donors, one aged 18 to 30 and the other aged 80 or older. To avoid experimental bias, donors of different ages were spread randomly across the sequencing lanes.

The donors were roughly 40 Caucasian individuals from Russia, aged roughly 6 to 90 years, who were systemically healthy. Each donor gave around 9.8 milliliters of peripheral blood, collected into EDTA-treated Vacutainer tubes. Ficoll-Paque density-gradient centrifugation was used to isolate PBMCs, with at least 6.5 million per sample. Trizol reagent was used to extract total RNA from PBMCs, with at least 5 micrograms per sample. For every donor, flow cytometry on a PBMC aliquot measured the percentage of naive CD45RAhigh/CD27high T cells. Beyond this particular receptor, the publication reports: The long-lived group showed more naive CD4+ T cells, fewer expanded clones and increased TCR diversity than the aged group, suggesting age selection. As age increased, observed TCR beta diversity per million T cells dropped in a roughly linear way, and a significant reduction was already evident by age about 36. There was a strong correlation between observed TCR beta diversity and the percentage of naive T cells measured by flow cytometry. Conclusive comparison of naive and antigen-experienced compartments was prevented by the profiling of bulk unsorted PBMCs. Because donor CMV infection status was unknown, age-related changes in expanded clonotypes were potentially confounded. Estimates of total diversity based on one million sequenced T cells were regarded as lower bounds and as underestimates.

V drops 4 bases and J drops 2 bases, leaving 10 bases in between. Including cysteine and phenylalanine, the CDR3 has 13 amino acids. Only the CDR3 DNA stays, 39 bases, in frame from base 1. CDR1 SQVTM and CDR2 ANQGSEA were looked up in the germline V gene. Receptors were amplified or captured by 5' RACE. The listed sequencing device is Illumina HiSeq 2500. The second PCR ran for about 6 to 11 cycles and used a J-beta primer mix along with a sample-barcoded 5' primer. A unique molecular identifier was introduced onto each TCR beta cDNA molecule by a template-switch 5' adaptor carrying 12 random nucleotides. At least 2.5 million CDR3-containing paired-end reads were obtained from each sample. First-strand cDNA synthesis was performed from all RNA using the Mint cDNA synthesis kit, with priming by a TRBC-specific oligonucleotide. Following uracil-DNA glycosylase treatment, a first 18-cycle PCR with universal primers M1SS and BC2_uni_R was performed on all cDNA. Turning to the authors' computational methods: Each sample was normalized by randomly selecting 1 million high-quality reads, each carrying a distinct molecular identifier. Instead of being binned into consensus sequences, reads that shared molecular identifiers were thrown out. MiTCR, run with a Q25 quality threshold and the strictest error-elimination algorithm, handled CDR3 identification, clonotype clustering and error correction. Lower-bound total TCR beta diversity was estimated with a nonparametric unseen species model using Euler transformation. The public sequencing data were trimmed at Q25 with fastp and processed into clonotypes with MiXCR by TCRdb, which kept only in-frame beta chains. CDR3 protein sequences are deduplicated, and each keeps its most common genes and DNA. Here the V and J calls rest on TCRdb's processing, not on the authors' analysis. This sample gives around 710,000 distinct CDR3 sequences in total; roughly 45% of them show up just once. Around 20% of the sample belongs to the ten largest clones.

This clonotype was counted many times. Its target antigen remains unknown. Per-nucleotide qualities are absent, and no much larger clonotype sits a single base away. The TCR originated in a woman between 55 and 75 years old in good health. The sequence is built from TRBV29-1 and TRBJ2-3; D gene: possibly TRBD1, on 5 matching bases. The sequenced sample consisted of blood. The sequenced DNA is TGCAGCGTTGCGTTTGGGGCCACAGATACGCAGTATTTT. This gives the protein CSVAFGATDTQYF.